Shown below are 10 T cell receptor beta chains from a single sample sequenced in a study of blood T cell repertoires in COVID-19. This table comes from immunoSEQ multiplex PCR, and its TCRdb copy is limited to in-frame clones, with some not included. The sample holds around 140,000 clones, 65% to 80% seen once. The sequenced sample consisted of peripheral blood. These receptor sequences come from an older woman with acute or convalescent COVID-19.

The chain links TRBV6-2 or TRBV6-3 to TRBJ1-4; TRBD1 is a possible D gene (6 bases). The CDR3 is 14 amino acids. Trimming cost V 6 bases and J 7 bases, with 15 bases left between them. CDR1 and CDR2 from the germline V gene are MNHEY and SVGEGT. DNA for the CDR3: TGTGCCAGCAGCCCACAGGGCCCATCTGAAAAACTGTTTTTT. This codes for CASSPQGPSEKLFF.

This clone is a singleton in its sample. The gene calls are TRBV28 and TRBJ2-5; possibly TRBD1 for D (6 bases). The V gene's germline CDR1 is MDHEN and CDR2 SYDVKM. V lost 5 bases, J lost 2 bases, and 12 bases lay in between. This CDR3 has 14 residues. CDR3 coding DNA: TGTGCCAGCAGTATTGTGGGGGCTCAAGAGACCCAGTACTTC. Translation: CASSIVGAQETQYF.

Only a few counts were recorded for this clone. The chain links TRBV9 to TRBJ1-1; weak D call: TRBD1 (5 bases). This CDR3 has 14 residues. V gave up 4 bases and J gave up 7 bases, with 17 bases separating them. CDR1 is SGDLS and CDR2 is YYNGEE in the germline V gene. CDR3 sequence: CASSPTSWGVEAFF. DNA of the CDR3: TGTGCCAGCAGCCCAACATCGTGGGGGGTTGAAGCTTTCTTT.

The CDR3: CASSEGQGRYGYTF. The CDR3 bases are TGTGCCAGCAGTGAGGGACAGGGGCGGTATGGCTACACCTTC. The chain carries TRBV6-1 and TRBJ1-2; 10 nucleotides agree with TRBD1. The CDR3 length is 14 residues. The germline CDR1 and CDR2 sequences are MNHNS and SASEGT. The ends lost 3 bases at V and 5 bases at J; junction bases unmatched: 3.

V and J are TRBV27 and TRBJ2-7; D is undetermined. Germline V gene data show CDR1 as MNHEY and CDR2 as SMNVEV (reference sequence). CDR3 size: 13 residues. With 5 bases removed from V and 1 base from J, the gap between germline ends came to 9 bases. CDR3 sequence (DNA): TGTGCCAGCAGTCCCCTTAGTTCCTACGAGCAGTACTTC. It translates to CASSPLSSYEQYF.

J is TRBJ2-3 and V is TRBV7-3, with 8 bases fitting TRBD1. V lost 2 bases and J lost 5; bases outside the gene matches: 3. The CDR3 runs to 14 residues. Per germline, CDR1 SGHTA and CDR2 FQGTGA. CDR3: CASSLQTGEDTQYF. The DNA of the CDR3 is TGTGCCAGCAGCTTACAGACAGGGGAAGATACGCAGTATTTT.

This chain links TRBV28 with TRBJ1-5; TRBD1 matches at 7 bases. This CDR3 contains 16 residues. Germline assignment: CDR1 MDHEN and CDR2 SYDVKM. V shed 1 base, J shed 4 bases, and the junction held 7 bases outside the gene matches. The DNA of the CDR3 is TGTGCCAGCAGTTTATACCCGACAGGGCTAAATCAGCCCCAGCATTTT. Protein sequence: CASSLYPTGLNQPQHF.

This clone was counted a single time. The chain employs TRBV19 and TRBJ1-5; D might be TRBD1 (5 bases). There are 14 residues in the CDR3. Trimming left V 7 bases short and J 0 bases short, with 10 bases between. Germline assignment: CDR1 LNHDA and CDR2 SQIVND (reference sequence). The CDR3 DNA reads TGTGCCAGTAAGCGAGACAGTAGCAATCAGCCCCAGCATTTT. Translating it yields CASKRDSSNQPQHF.

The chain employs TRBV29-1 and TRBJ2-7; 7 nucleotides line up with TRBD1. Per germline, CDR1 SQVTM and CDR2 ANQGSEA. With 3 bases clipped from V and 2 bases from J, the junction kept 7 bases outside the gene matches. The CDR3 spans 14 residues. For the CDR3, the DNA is TGCAGCGTTGAGTCAGGGGGTATTCCCTACGAGCAGTACTTC. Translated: CSVESGGIPYEQYF.

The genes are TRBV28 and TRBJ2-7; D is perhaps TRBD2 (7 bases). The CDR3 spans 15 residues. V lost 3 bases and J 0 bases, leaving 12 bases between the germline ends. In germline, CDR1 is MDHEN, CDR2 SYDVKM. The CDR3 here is CASSFTGGPSYEQYF. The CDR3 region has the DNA TGTGCCAGCAGTTTTACGGGGGGCCCCTCCTACGAGCAGTACTTC.